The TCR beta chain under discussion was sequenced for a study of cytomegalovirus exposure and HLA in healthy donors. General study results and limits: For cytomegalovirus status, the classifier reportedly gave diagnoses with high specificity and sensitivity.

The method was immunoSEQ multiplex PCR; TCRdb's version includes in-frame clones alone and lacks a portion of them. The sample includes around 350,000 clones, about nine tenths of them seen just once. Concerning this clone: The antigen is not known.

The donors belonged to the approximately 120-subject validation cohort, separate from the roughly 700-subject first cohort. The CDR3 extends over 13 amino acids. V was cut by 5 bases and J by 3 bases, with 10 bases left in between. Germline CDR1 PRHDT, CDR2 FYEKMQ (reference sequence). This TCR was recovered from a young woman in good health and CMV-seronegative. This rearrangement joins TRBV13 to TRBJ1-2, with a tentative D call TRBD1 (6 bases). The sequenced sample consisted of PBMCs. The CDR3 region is CASSVTGYYGYTF. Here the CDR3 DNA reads TGTGCCAGCAGCGTTACAGGGTACTATGGCTACACCTTC.